These T cell receptor beta chains were read from a single sample in a study of blood T cell repertoires in COVID-19. The assay was immunoSEQ multiplex PCR, and TCRdb's table has in-frame clones only and misses some. The sample has a few hundred thousand clones; 70% to 90% are singletons. Sequencing was done on a sample of peripheral blood. The receptor source for this set is a woman between 25 and 40 years old with COVID-19, enrolled during active disease. Both conserved end residues are trimmed from each CDR3. Fields, in order: V gene, J gene, D gene, CDR3 protein. D genes are given only for firm matches.

>TRBV19|TRBJ2-3|TRBD1
ASNTGDDSTDTQY
>TRBV6-2/TRBV6-3|TRBJ2-1|.
ASSRQSYNEQF
>TRBV7-8|TRBJ2-5|TRBD2
ASSLGLAGGRETQY
>TRBV7-2|TRBJ1-5|TRBD1
ASSLKTGPNQPQH
>TRBV7-8|TRBJ1-1|TRBD1
ASSLGTVHTEAF
>TRBV24-1|TRBJ2-1|TRBD2
ATSDALSGAYNEQF
>TRBV14|TRBJ2-1|.
ASSQLGGAPYNEQF
>TRBV5-1|TRBJ2-3|.
ASRRAEAFEDTQY
>TRBV24-1|TRBJ2-2|TRBD2
ATSAGLGGAGELF
>TRBV24-1|TRBJ2-1|.
ATSALAMGGAYNEQF
>TRBV13|TRBJ1-5|TRBD1
ASSWTGNSNQPQH
>TRBV11-2|TRBJ1-1|.
ASSLTAENTEAF
>TRBV28|TRBJ2-7|.
ASTEPITNPRYEQY
>TRBV7-8|TRBJ2-1|.
ASSLFPARNEQF
>TRBV5-5|TRBJ1-1|.
ASSLLRQVNTEAF
>TRBV14|TRBJ2-2|.
ASSQALAVGELF
>TRBV24-1|TRBJ2-1|TRBD1
ATSDVQTGAYNEQF
>TRBV4-1|TRBJ1-1|.
ASSQFPPLRGNHPNTEAF
>TRBV6-5|TRBJ2-4|TRBD1
ASARTGQNIQY
>TRBV6-1|TRBJ1-3|TRBD1
ASREQGRRSGNTIY
>TRBV2|TRBJ2-1|.
ASSPGTSPNEQF
>TRBV9|TRBJ2-1|TRBD2
ASSVDPSGGEQF
>TRBV2|TRBJ2-1|TRBD2
AGGEHNEQF
>TRBV15|TRBJ1-2|.
ATSRDLSANYGYT
>TRBV6-5|TRBJ2-2|.
ASSTTATGELF
>TRBV4-3|TRBJ2-3|.
ASSPSLTDTQY
>TRBV11-2|TRBJ2-3|.
ASSQIGGTQY
>TRBV6-5|TRBJ1-6|TRBD1
ATKDRGGDSPLH
>TRBV5-6|TRBJ2-1|.
ASSPRDRSWL
>TRBV7-9|TRBJ2-7|TRBD1
ASSWDRLYEQY
>TRBV11-2|TRBJ2-7|.
ASSLGLDAYEQY
>TRBV28|TRBJ2-1|TRBD2
ASSITSGRPLEQF
>TRBV3-1/TRBV3-2|TRBJ2-5|.
ASSRLQETQY
>TRBV6-5|TRBJ2-5|TRBD2
ASSTSGGAPETQY
>TRBV7-2|TRBJ2-1|TRBD2
ASSLRTSNEQF
>TRBV30|TRBJ2-6|.
AWSQGVSGANVLT
>TRBV5-1|TRBJ1-1|.
ASSLDGTEAF
>TRBV10-2|TRBJ1-2|.
ASSDAGHLYNYGYT
>TRBV7-9|TRBJ2-1|.
ASSLSGPSEQF
>TRBV6-2/TRBV6-3|TRBJ2-7|TRBD1
ASSQTGAPYEQY
>TRBV11-2|TRBJ1-1|.
ASSLAVARNTEAF
>TRBV25-1|TRBJ2-3|.
ASTSWGADTQY
>TRBV2|TRBJ2-1|TRBD2
ASSEWSSGTSGEHVDRIDGEQF
>TRBV5-1|TRBJ1-1|.
ASSLELGTEAF
>TRBV5-1|TRBJ2-1|TRBD2
ASSFGLAGEGQF
>TRBV15|TRBJ1-4|.
ATSREVQGPTTNEKLF
>TRBV18|TRBJ2-7|TRBD1
ASSPRDRSDEQY
>TRBV19|TRBJ1-2|TRBD1
ASSRGQYGYT